The 14 T cell receptor beta chains presented below share a single source sample, sequenced in a study of T cell changes during pregnancy in multiple sclerosis. Data came from immunoSEQ multiplex PCR; TCRdb stores just in-frame clones and leaves some out. The sample contains about 79,000 clones, 75% to 95% of which appear only once. Sequences were derived from CD4+ T cells from peripheral blood mononuclear cells, sampled in the second trimester of pregnancy. The origin of the receptors is a female donor with multiple sclerosis, enrolled in a pregnancy study.

The chain is built from TRBV15 and TRBJ2-7, with D maybe TRBD1 (7 bases). The V gene's germline CDR1 is LNHNV and CDR2 YYDKDF (reference sequence). Trimming took 3 bases from V and 3 from J, leaving 18 bases between them. The CDR3 contains 16 residues. CDR3 coding DNA: TGTGCCACCAGCAGGGACCTTGCAGGGGGAGGCTACGAGCAGTACTTC. This sequence encodes CATSRDLAGGGYEQYF.

This sequence joins TRBV7-9 and TRBJ2-1; 11 positions agree with TRBD2. The CDR3 loop spans 15 amino acids. In germline, CDR1 is SEHNR, CDR2 FQNEAQ (reference sequence). V lost 5 bases to trimming and J lost 6 bases; unmatched junction nucleotides: 6. The DNA of the CDR3 is TGTGCCAGCAGCCCCGGGACTAGCGGTCTCAATGAGCAGTTCTTC. This gives the protein CASSPGTSGLNEQFF.

CDR3 loop: CAISSLRTGVVADTQYF. CDR3 DNA: TGTGCCATCAGTTCTCTTAGGACAGGGGTGGTCGCAGATACGCAGTATTTT. The chain uses TRBV10-3 and TRBJ2-3; TRBD1 matches at 9 bases. The CDR3 loop spans 17 amino acids. V gave up 5 bases and J gave up 4 bases; unmatched junction bases: 13. Germline V gene sequence: CDR1 ENHRY, CDR2 SYGVKD.

The chain links TRBV9 to TRBJ2-5; 14 nucleotides align to TRBD2. CDR3 size: 16 residues. Germline CDR1 is SGDLS and CDR2 is YYNGEE. J lost 5 bases, V lost 4 bases, and 7 bases had no gene match. The CDR3 here is CASSSGLAGVQETQYF. CDR3 sequence (DNA): TGTGCCAGCAGCTCGGGACTAGCGGGAGTTCAGGAGACCCAGTACTTC.

The DNA for the CDR3 is TGTGCCAGCAGCGACCAGGGTCTAAGCGGGGAGCTGTTTTTT. As protein: CASSDQGLSGELFF. The chain is built from TRBV27 and TRBJ2-2, with a possible D match to TRBD1 (5 bases). The germline CDR1 and CDR2 sequences are MNHEY and SMNVEV (reference sequence). V lost 6 bases, J lost 7 bases, and 15 bases lay in between. CDR3 length equals 14 residues.

The chain combines TRBV11-1 with TRBJ2-5; 14 bases map to TRBD2. J was trimmed by 1 base and V by 0 bases; bases with no gene match: 4. The CDR3 is made up of 18 amino acids. CDR1 is SGHAT, CDR2 FQDESV, per germline (reference sequence). CDR3 DNA sequence: TGTGCCAGCAGCTTAGCGGGACTAGCGGGAGTTGCCCAAGAGACCCAGTACTTC. Amino acid sequence: CASSLAGLAGVAQETQYF.

The genes are TRBV11-3 and TRBJ2-3, with D possibly matching TRBD1 (6 bases). The CDR3 is 16 amino acids. Deletions cut 5 bases from V and 6 bases from J, with 21 bases between. The germline V gene encodes CDR1 SGHNT and CDR2 YENEEA. Here the CDR3 reads CASSPGTNSLSDTQYF. The CDR3 DNA sequence: TGTGCCAGCAGCCCGGGGACAAATTCTTTATCGGATACGCAGTATTTT.

A single count supports this clone. The rearrangement joins TRBV6-1 to TRBJ1-2; maybe TRBD1 (6 bases). The germline V and J ends were trimmed by 10 bases and 0 bases, with 18 bases remaining between them. The V gene's germline CDR1 is MNHNS and CDR2 SASEGT. This CDR3 contains 15 residues. DNA of the CDR3: TGTGCCACAGGAGGCAGGGGCATAGCTAACTATGGCTACACCTTC. It specifies CATGGRGIANYGYTF.

The J gene is TRBJ2-2, the V gene TRBV5-4; D gene ambiguous. V dropped 10 bases and J dropped 6 bases, with 10 bases sitting between them. The CDR3 covers 11 residues. The germline gives CDR1 SGHNT, CDR2 YYREEE (reference sequence). The CDR3 sequence is CAVPLAGELFF. As DNA, the CDR3 is TGTGCCGTCCCCCTTGCCGGGGAGCTGTTTTTT.

The chain carries TRBV19 and TRBJ1-1, with 10 bases fitting TRBD1. Germline V gene data show CDR1 as LNHDA and CDR2 as SQIVND (reference sequence). This CDR3 comprises 17 residues. The V segment lost 7 bases and the J segment 4 bases; nucleotides outside the gene matches: 15. CDR3 DNA: TGTGCCAGTATAAAGAAATCGACAGGGGGCTTGGGCACTGAAGCTTTCTTT. Its translation: CASIKKSTGGLGTEAFF.

V gene TRBV30 combines with J gene TRBJ2-7; tentatively, D is TRBD2 (6 bases). Between the trimmed V and J ends, which lost 5 bases and 0 bases, there was a span of 14 bases. CDR3 length: 14 amino acids. Germline CDR1 is GTSNPN and CDR2 is SVGIG (reference sequence). DNA for the CDR3: TGTGCCTGGCGGAGGGTCCTAAGCTCCTACGAGCAGTACTTC. Translating it yields CAWRRVLSSYEQYF. Together with reference TRBV30 and TRBJ2-7, the CDR3 gives the full variable domain: SQTIHQWPATLVQPVGSPLSLECTVEGTSNPNLYWYRQAAGRGLQLLFYSVGIGQISSEVPQNLSASRPQDRQFILSSKKLLLSDSGFYLCAWRRVLSSYEQYFGPGTRLTVT.

The chain links TRBV30 to TRBJ1-3, with TRBD1 identical over 7 bases. The germline V gene has CDR1 GTSNPN and CDR2 SVGIG (reference sequence). The CDR3 loop spans 15 amino acids. V shed 1 base, J shed 7 bases, and the junction held 10 bases outside the gene matches. CDR3 region: CAWSETGLEMNTIYF. CDR3 DNA sequence: TGTGCCTGGAGTGAGACAGGGTTAGAGATGAACACCATATATTTT.

This clone has more than one count but fewer than ten. The CDR3 here is CAWARGGGSGANVLTF. CDR3 nucleotide sequence: TGTGCCTGGGCCCGGGGAGGCGGGTCTGGGGCCAACGTCCTGACTTTC. The V gene is TRBV30, the J gene TRBJ2-6; a possible D gene is TRBD2 (6 bases). Trimming stripped 5 bases from V and 1 base from J, with 15 bases between. The germline V gene encodes CDR1 GTSNPN and CDR2 SVGIG (reference sequence). The CDR3 loop spans 16 amino acids.

This chain uses TRBV18 with TRBJ2-5; D is perhaps TRBD2 (5 bases). Trimming removed 2 bases from V and 1 base from J, with 17 bases in between. This CDR3 region has 17 residues. The germline gives CDR1 KGHSH, CDR2 LQKENI. As DNA, the CDR3 is TGTGCCAGCTCACCATTTGTGCGAGGGCCCTTCCAAGAGACCCAGTACTTC. Translated: CASSPFVRGPFQETQYF.